The source of this TCR beta chain is a study of blood T cell repertoires in COVID-19. Method: immunoSEQ multiplex PCR; TCRdb's copy keeps in-frame clones and lacks some. The sample holds a few hundred thousand clones, approximately 80% seen once. In this sample, this clone turned up once. This clonotype was obtained from a woman in her forties or fifties with acute or convalescent COVID-19. Sequenced sample: peripheral blood.

CDR3 region: CASSTGLPGANVLTF. CDR3 coding DNA: TGTGCCAGCAGTACAGGGTTACCTGGGGCCAACGTCCTGACTTTC. The chain is built from TRBV27 and TRBJ2-6; tentatively, D is TRBD1 (6 bases). This CDR3 has 15 residues. From germline, CDR1 is MNHEY and CDR2 SMNVEV (reference sequence). Trimming removed 5 bases at V and 2 bases at J, with 10 bases between.